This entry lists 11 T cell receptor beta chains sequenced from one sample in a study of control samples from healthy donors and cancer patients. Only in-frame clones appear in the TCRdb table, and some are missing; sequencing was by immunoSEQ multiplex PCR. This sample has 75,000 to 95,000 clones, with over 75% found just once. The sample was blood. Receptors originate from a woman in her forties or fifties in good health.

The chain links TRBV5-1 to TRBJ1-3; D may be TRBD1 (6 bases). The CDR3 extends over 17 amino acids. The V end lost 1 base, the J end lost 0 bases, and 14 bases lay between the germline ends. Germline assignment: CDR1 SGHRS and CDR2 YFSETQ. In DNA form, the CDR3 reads TGCGCCAGCAGCTTGCAGGCGGACAGTAGCTCTGGAAACACCATATATTTT. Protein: CASSLQADSSSGNTIYF.

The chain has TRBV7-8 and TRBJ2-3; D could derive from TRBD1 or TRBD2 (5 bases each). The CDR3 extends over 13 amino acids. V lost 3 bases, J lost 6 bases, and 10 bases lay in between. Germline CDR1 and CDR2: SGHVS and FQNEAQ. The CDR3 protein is CASSFSGTDTQYF. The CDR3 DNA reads TGTGCCAGCAGCTTTTCTGGGACCGATACGCAGTATTTT.

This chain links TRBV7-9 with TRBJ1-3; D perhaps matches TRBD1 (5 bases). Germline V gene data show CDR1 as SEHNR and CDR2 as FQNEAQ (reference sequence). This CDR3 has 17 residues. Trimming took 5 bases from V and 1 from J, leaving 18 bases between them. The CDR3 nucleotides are TGTGCCAGCAGCGAGTCCACCGGGGCTCTTTCTGGAAACACCATATATTTT. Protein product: CASSESTGALSGNTIYF.

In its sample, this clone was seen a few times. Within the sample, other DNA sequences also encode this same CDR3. CDR3 DNA: TGTGCCAGCAGCTTAGGACAGGGGTACTATGGCTACACCTTC. This translates into CASSLGQGYYGYTF. This rearrangement joins TRBV5-4 to TRBJ1-2; 9 bases line up with TRBD1. CDR1 SGHNT and CDR2 YYREEE come from the germline V gene (reference sequence). Trimming took 2 bases from V and 3 from J; bases not matched to a gene: 2. The CDR3 covers 14 residues.

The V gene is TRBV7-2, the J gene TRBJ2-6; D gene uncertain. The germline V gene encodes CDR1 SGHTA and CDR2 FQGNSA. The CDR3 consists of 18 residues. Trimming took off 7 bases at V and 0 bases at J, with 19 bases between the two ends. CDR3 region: CASNYLEQTLSGANVLTF. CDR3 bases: TGTGCCAGCAACTACCTAGAACAGACTCTCTCTGGGGCCAACGTCCTGACTTTC.

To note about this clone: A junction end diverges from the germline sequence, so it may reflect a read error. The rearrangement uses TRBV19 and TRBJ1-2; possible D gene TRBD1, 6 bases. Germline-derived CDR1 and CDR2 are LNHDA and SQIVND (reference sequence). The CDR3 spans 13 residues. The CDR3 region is CASSRGGAGGYTF. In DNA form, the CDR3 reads TGTGCCAGCAGTAGAGGGGGGGCTGGTGGCTACACCTTC.

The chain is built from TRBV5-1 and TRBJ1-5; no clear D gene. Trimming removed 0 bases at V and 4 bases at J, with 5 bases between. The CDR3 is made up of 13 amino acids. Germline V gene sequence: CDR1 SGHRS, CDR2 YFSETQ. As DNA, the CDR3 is TGCGCCAGCAGCTTGGTAGGGAATCAGCCCCAGCATTTT. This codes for CASSLVGNQPQHF. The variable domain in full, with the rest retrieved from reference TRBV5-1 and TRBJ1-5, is KAGVTQTPRYLIKTRGQQVTLSCSPISGHRSVSWYQQTPGQGLQFLFEYFSETQRNKGNFPGRFSGRQFSNSRSEMNVSTLELGDSALYLCASSLVGNQPQHFGDGTRLSIL.

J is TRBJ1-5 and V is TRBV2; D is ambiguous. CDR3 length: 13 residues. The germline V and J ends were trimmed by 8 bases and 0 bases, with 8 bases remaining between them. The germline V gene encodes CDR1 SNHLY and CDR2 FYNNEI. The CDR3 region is CASRSYSNQPQHF. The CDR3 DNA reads TGTGCCAGCCGCTCTTATAGCAATCAGCCCCAGCATTTT. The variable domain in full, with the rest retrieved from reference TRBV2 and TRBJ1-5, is EPEVTQTPSHQVTQMGQEVILRCVPISNHLYFYWYRQILGQKVEFLVSFYNNEISEKSEIFDDQFSVERPDGSNFTLKIRSTKLEDSAMYFCASRSYSNQPQHFGDGTRLSIL.

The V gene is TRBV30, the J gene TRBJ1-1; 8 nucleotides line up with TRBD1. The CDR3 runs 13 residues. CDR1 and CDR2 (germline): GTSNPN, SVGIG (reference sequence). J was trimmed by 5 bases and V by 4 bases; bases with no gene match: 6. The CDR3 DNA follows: TGTGCCTGGAAGGGCAGGGGGCGAACTGAAGCTTTCTTT. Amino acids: CAWKGRGRTEAFF.

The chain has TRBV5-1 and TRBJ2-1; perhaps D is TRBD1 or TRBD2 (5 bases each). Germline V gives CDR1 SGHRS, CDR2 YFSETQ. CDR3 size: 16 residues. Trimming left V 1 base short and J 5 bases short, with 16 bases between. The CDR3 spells CASSLLLGVGNNEQFF. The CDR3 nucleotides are TGCGCCAGCAGCTTGCTTTTGGGGGTTGGTAACAATGAGCAGTTCTTC.

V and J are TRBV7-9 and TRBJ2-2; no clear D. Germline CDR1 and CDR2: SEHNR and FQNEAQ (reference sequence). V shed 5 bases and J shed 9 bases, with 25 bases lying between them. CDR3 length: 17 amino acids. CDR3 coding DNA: TGTGCCAGCAGCCATCCTTCTCACCGGGCCCGGAGACGGGAGCTGTTTTTT. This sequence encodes CASSHPSHRARRRELFF. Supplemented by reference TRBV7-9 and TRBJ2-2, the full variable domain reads DTGVSQNPRHKITKRGQNVTFRCDPISEHNRLYWYRQTLGQGPEFLTYFQNEAQLEKSRLLSDRFSAERPKGSFSTLEIQRTEQGDSAMYLCASSHPSHRARRRELFFGEGSRLTVL.